This T cell receptor (beta chain) was observed in a study of blood T cell repertoires in COVID-19. CDR3 size: 13 residues. V lost 5 bases to trimming and J lost 2 bases, with 8 bases between them. The V gene's germline CDR1 is KGHDR and CDR2 SFDVKD. Assay: immunoSEQ multiplex PCR; the TCRdb copy retains only in-frame clones and omits some. Of 76,000 or so clones detected, more than 65% appear once; the ten largest clones hold 11%. The clonotype comes from a man aged 50-59 years with acute or convalescent COVID-19. The chain is built from TRBV24-1 and TRBJ1-2; D is unclear. The sample comprised peripheral blood. CDR3 residues: CATSGGANYGYTF. The CDR3 bases are TGTGCCACCAGTGGCGGCGCAAACTATGGCTACACCTTC.